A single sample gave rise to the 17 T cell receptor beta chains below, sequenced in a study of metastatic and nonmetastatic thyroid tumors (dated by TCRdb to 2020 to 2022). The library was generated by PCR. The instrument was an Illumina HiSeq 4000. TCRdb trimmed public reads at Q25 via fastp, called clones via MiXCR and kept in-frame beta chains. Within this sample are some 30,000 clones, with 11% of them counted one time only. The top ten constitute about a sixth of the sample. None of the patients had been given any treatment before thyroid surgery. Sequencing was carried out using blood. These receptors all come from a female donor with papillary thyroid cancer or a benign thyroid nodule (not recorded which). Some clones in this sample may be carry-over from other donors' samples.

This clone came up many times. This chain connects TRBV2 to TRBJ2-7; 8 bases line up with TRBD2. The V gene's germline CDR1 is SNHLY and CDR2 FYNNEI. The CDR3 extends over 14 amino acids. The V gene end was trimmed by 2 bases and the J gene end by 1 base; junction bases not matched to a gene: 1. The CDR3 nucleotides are TGTGCCAGCAGTGAACGGGGGGGTTCCTACGAGCAGTACTTC. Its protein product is CASSERGGSYEQYF.

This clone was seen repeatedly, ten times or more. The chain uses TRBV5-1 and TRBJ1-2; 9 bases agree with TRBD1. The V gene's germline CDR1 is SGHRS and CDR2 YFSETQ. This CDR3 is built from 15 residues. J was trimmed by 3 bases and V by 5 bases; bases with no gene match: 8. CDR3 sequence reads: CASRPNTGGDYGYTF. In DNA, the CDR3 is TGCGCCAGCAGGCCCAATACAGGGGGCGACTATGGCTACACCTTC.

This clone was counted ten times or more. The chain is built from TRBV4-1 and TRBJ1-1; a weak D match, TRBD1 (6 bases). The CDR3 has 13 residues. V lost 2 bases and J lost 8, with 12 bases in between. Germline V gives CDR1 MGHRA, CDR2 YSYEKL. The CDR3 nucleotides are TGCGCCAGCAGCCAACCAGGGGCGAGGGAAGCTTTCTTT. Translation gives CASSQPGAREAFF.

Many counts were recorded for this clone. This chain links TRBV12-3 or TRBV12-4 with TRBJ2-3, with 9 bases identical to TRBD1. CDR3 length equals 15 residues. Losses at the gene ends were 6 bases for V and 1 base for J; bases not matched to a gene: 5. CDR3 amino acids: CASSSTGGGTDTQYF. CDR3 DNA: TGTGCCAGCAGCTCGACAGGGGGAGGCACAGATACGCAGTATTTT.

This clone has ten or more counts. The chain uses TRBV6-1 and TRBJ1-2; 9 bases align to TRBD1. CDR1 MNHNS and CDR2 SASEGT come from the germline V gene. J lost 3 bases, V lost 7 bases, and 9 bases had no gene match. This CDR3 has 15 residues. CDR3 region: CASINTGGADYGYTF. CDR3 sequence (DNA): TGTGCCAGCATTAACACAGGGGGCGCGGACTATGGCTACACCTTC.

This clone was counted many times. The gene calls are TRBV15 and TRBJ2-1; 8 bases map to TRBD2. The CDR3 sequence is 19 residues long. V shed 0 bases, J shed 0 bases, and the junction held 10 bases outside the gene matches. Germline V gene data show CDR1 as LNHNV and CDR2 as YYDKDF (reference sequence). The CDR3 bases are TGTGCCACCAGCAGAGATGCCCCTCAAGCGGGAGACTCCTACAATGAGCAGTTCTTC. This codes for CATSRDAPQAGDSYNEQFF.

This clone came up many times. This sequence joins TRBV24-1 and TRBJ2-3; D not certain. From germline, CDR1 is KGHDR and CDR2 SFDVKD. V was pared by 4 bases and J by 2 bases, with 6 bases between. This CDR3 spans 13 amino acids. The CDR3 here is CATSEPVTDTQYF. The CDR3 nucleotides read TGTGCCACCAGTGAACCGGTCACAGATACGCAGTATTTT.

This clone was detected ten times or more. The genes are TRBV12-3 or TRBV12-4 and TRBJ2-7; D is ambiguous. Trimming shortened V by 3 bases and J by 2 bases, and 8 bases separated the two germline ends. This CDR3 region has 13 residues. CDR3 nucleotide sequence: TGTGCCAGCAGTTTCGCTTTAACCTACGAGCAGTACTTC. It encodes CASSFALTYEQYF.

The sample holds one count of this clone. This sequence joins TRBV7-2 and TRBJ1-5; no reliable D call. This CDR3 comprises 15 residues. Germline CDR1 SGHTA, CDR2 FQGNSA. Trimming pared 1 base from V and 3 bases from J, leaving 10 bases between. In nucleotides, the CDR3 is TGTGCCAGCAGCTTAGACCGGGGAAACAATCAGCCCCAGCATTTT. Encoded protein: CASSLDRGNNQPQHF. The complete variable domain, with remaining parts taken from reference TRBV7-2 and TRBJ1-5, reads GAGVSQSPSNKVTEKGKDVELRCDPISGHTALYWYRQSLGQGLEFLIYFQGNSAPDKSGLPSDRFSAERTGGSVSTLTIQRTQQEDSAVYLCASSLDRGNNQPQHFGDGTRLSIL.

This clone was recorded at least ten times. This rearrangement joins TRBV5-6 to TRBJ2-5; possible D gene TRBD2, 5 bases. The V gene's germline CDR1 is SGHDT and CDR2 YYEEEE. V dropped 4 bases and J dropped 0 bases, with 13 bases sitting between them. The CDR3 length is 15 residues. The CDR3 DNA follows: TGTGCCAGCAGCCCCACAAGAGGGTACCAAGAGACCCAGTACTTC. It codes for CASSPTRGYQETQYF.

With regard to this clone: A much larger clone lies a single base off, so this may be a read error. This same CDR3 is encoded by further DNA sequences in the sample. CDR3: CSAADRGETQYF. The CDR3 nucleotides read TGCAGTGCCGCGGACAGGGGCGAGACCCAGTACTTC. The V call is TRBV20-1, the J call TRBJ2-5, with 9 bases identical to TRBD1. CDR3 length: 12 amino acids. The germline V gene has CDR1 DFQATT and CDR2 SNEGSKA (reference sequence). Trimming at V came to 6 bases and at J to 5 bases, leaving 4 bases not matched to a gene.

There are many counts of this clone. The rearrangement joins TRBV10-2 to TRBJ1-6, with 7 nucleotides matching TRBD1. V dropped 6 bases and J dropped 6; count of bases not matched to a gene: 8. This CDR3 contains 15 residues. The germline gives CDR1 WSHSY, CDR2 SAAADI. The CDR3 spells CASRPRQGRNSPLHF. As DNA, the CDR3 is TGCGCCAGCAGACCAAGACAGGGACGTAATTCACCCCTCCACTTT.

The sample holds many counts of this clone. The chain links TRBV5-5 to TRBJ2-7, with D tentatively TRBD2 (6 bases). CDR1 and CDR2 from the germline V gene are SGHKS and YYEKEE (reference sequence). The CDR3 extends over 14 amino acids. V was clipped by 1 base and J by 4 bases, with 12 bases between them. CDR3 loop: CASSLPGVSYEQYF. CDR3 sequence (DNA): TGTGCCAGCAGCTTGCCGGGAGTCTCTTACGAGCAGTACTTC.

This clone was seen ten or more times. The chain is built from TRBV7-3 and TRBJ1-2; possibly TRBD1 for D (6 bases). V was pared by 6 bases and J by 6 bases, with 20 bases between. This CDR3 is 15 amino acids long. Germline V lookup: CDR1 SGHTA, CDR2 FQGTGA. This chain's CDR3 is CASRETGGATNGYTF. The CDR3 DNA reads TGTGCCAGCAGAGAAACGGGGGGGGCAACTAATGGCTACACCTTC.

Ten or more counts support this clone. CDR3 sequence: CASSESGTGTRRTEAFF. CDR3 DNA: TGTGCCAGCAGCGAGTCCGGTACAGGGACCCGGCGCACTGAAGCTTTCTTT. The chain employs TRBV11-1 and TRBJ1-1, with D maybe TRBD1 (6 bases). CDR3 length: 17 residues. V was shortened by 5 bases and J by 4 bases, with 23 bases between the two germline ends. The germline CDR1 and CDR2 sequences are SGHAT and FQDESV (reference sequence).

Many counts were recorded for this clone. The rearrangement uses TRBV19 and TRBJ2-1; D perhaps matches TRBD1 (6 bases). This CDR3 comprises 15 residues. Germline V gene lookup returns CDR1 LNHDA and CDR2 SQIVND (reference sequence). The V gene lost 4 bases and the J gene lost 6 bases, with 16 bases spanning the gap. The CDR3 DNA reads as TGTGCCAGTAGTAAACCGGGACACCTTGTCAATGAGCAGTTCTTC. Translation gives CASSKPGHLVNEQFF. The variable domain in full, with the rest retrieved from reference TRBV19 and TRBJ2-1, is DGGITQSPKYLFRKEGQNVTLSCEQNLNHDAMYWYRQDPGQGLRLIYYSQIVNDFQKGDIAEGYSVSREKKESFPLTVTSAQKNPTAFYLCASSKPGHLVNEQFFGPGTRLTVL.

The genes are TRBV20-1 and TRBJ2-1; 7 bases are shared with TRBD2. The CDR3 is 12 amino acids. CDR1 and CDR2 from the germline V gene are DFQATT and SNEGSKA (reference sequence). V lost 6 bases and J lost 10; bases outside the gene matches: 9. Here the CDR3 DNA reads TGCAGTGCGGGACTATCGAGAAGCGAGCAGTTCTTC. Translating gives CSAGLSRSEQFF.